The 4 T cell receptor beta chains below all came from one sample that was sequenced in a study of beta chain features in type 1 diabetes. Every isolated RNA sample was fully reverse transcribed, so sequencing captured expressed TCRB transcripts. Generated by immunoSEQ multiplex PCR, the TCRdb table keeps only in-frame clones and is missing some. The sample has hundreds of thousands of clones, roughly 15% seen once; the top ten hold around 0.1%. Sequencing input: naive CD4+ T cells from blood. The receptors come from a man in his late teens or twenties in good health.

The chain has TRBV5-6 and TRBJ2-5, with D possibly TRBD2 on 5 matching bases. CDR3 length: 12 residues. CDR1 SGHDT and CDR2 YYEEEE come from the germline V gene. The V end lost 0 bases, the J end lost 12 bases, and 12 bases lay between the germline ends. In nucleotides, the CDR3 is TGTGCCAGCAGCTTGGGCCGGGGTAAAGAGTACTTC. This translates into CASSLGRGKEYF.

The genes are TRBV20-1 and TRBJ1-4; a possible D gene is TRBD1 (5 bases). The CDR3 length is 11 residues. Germline V CDR1 and CDR2: DFQATT, SNEGSKA (reference sequence). The CDR3 nucleotides are TGCTCTTGGGGGGGAGGCGAAAAACTGTTTTTT. Translating gives CSWGGGEKLFF.

This clone was observed a handful of times. A read error may account for a junction end that differs from germline. As DNA, the CDR3 is TGTGCTAGCAGCTTATCTAGGGGCTTCACCGGGGAGCTGTTTTTT. It specifies CASSLSRGFTGELFF. J is TRBJ2-2 and V is TRBV7-7; D might be TRBD1 (5 bases). This CDR3 contains 15 residues. The germline gives CDR1 SSHAT, CDR2 FNYEAQ (reference sequence). Supplemented by reference TRBV7-7 and TRBJ2-2, the full variable domain reads GAGVSQSPRYKVTKRGQDVTLRCDPISSHATLYWYQQALGQGPEFLTYFNYEAQPDKSGLPSDRFSAERPEGSISTLTIQRTEQRDSAMYRCASSLSRGFTGELFFGEGSRLTVL.

The chain joins TRBV5-1 to TRBJ1-1, with TRBD1 as a possible D gene (6 bases). V gave up 0 bases and J gave up 6 bases, with 12 bases separating them. The CDR3 spans 14 residues. Germline lookup yields CDR1 SGHRS and CDR2 YFSETQ. CDR3 in DNA: TGCGCCAGCAGCTTGGCCGACAGGCTGGCTGAAGCTTTCTTT. Its translation is CASSLADRLAEAFF.